The next 29 T cell receptor beta chains were all read from a single sample in a study of Graves' ophthalmopathy and Graves' hyperthyroidism. Beta-chain TCR CDR3 regions were amplified from RNA transcripts. In the first round, RT-PCR was carried out with HTBI primers, and a multiplex PCR formed the second round. From the multiplex PCR reads, TCRdb called clonotypes with MiXCR, one entry per CDR3 protein. The table records hundreds of thousands of distinct CDR3 sequences, about a fifth of them present only once. Sequenced material: peripheral blood. All receptors come from a woman aged 18-29 years with stable Graves' hyperthyroidism. Some clones in this sample may be carry-over from other donors' samples.

A note on this clonotype: One end of the junction does not line up with germline, which may come from a read error. The chain carries TRBV6-4 and TRBJ2-5; D is uncertain. Germline V CDR1 and CDR2: MRHNA, SNTAGT. The CDR3 contains 15 residues. This chain's CDR3 is CASSEGPSSQESQYF. The CDR3 DNA is TGTGCCAGCAGTGAAGGACCAAGCAGCCAAGAGAGCCAGTACTTC.

This rearrangement joins TRBV24-1 to TRBJ1-1; no clear D. The V and J ends lost 5 bases and 6 bases respectively, with 12 bases between them. CDR1 and CDR2 (germline): KGHDR, SFDVKD. CDR3 length: 13 amino acids. The CDR3 here is CATSAGLGSEAFF. The CDR3 DNA is TGTGCCACCAGTGCCGGGTTGGGTTCTGAAGCTTTCTTT.

V usage is TRBV7-2 and J usage is TRBJ2-7; 9 nucleotides agree with TRBD1. This CDR3 contains 16 residues. The germline gives CDR1 SGHTA, CDR2 FQGNSA. The trim removed 0 bases at V and 1 base at J, leaving 4 bases unmatched. In nucleotides, the CDR3 is TGTGCCAGCAGCTTAGCGTGGGGACAGGGTTCCTACGAGCAGTACTTC. This codes for CASSLAWGQGSYEQYF.

This clonotype showed up many times. The chain carries TRBV6-1 and TRBJ2-7; D may correspond to TRBD1 or TRBD2 (5 bases each). The length of the CDR3 is 13 residues. From germline, CDR1 is MNHNS and CDR2 SASEGT. V dropped 4 bases and J dropped 0 bases, with 7 bases sitting between them. CDR3 residues: CASSGGTSYEQYF. In nucleotides, the CDR3 is TGTGCCAGCAGTGGGGGGACCTCCTACGAGCAGTACTTC.

This clonotype was recorded many times. This sequence joins TRBV12-3 or TRBV12-4 and TRBJ1-1, with D possibly matching TRBD1 (6 bases). V was clipped by 6 bases and J by 1 base, with 9 bases between them. CDR3 length equals 13 residues. The DNA of the CDR3 is TGTGCCAGCAGCTTACAGGGGAACACTGAAGCTTTCTTT. This encodes CASSLQGNTEAFF.

This clonotype has at least ten counts. The chain combines TRBV29-1 with TRBJ1-2, with D unresolved. Germline CDR1 SQVTM, CDR2 ANQGSEA. V gave up 7 bases and J gave up 5 bases, with 11 bases separating them. The CDR3 sequence is 11 residues long. The CDR3 region is CSGRSGYGYTF. CDR3 DNA: TGCAGCGGCCGGTCGGGGTATGGCTACACCTTC.

This clonotype appeared many times. This sequence joins TRBV30 and TRBJ2-7; 11 nucleotides agree with TRBD1. The CDR3 is 13 residues long. CDR1 is GTSNPN, CDR2 SVGIG, per germline (reference sequence). The V segment lost 3 bases and the J segment 5 bases; nucleotides outside the gene matches: 3. CDR3 in amino acids: CAWSGTGGDEQYF. In DNA, the CDR3 is TGTGCCTGGAGCGGGACAGGGGGAGACGAGCAGTACTTC.

There are many counts of this clonotype. The chain combines TRBV6-1 with TRBJ2-3, with 12 bases that match TRBD2. V lost 7 bases to trimming and J lost 0 bases; unmatched junction nucleotides: 5. This CDR3 spans 16 amino acids. Germline loops: CDR1 MNHNS, CDR2 SASEGT. In DNA form, the CDR3 reads TGTGCCAGCACCTGGACTAGCGGGGACAGCACAGATACGCAGTATTTT. Translating gives CASTWTSGDSTDTQYF.

This clonotype occurred many times. The gene calls are TRBV30 and TRBJ1-5, with no clear D. Trimming removed 0 bases at V and 6 bases at J, with 12 bases between. CDR1 is GTSNPN and CDR2 is SVGIG in the germline V gene (reference sequence). This CDR3 has 14 residues. The CDR3 sequence: CAWSVVGSTQPQHF. The CDR3 DNA reads as TGTGCCTGGAGTGTTGTGGGTAGTACTCAGCCCCAGCATTTT.

In its sample, this clonotype was seen many times. The chain is built from TRBV12-3 or TRBV12-4 and TRBJ1-3; 7 bases are shared with TRBD1. The CDR3 has 17 amino acids. Losses at the gene ends were 5 bases for V and 3 bases for J; bases not matched to a gene: 13. CDR3 sequence reads: CASSLRGEGASGNTIYF. CDR3 bases: TGTGCCAGCAGTCTCCGGGGGGAGGGGGCGAGTGGAAACACCATATATTTT.

V and J are TRBV6-1 and TRBJ2-7, with 8 positions matching TRBD1. Germline V gene sequence: CDR1 MNHNS, CDR2 SASEGT. J gave up 3 bases and V 0 bases, and 7 bases lay outside the gene matches. CDR3 size: 16 residues. CDR3 in amino acids: CASSEALGQGNYEQYF. The CDR3 DNA follows: TGTGCCAGCAGTGAAGCGCTCGGACAGGGAAACTACGAGCAGTACTTC.

This clonotype was observed at least ten times. The V and J genes are TRBV2 and TRBJ1-1, with 8 positions matching TRBD1. The CDR3 runs to 14 residues. The ends lost 3 bases at V and 5 bases at J; junction bases unmatched: 5. Germline CDR1 is SNHLY and CDR2 is FYNNEI. The CDR3 coding sequence is TGTGCCAGCAGTGACAGGGGGCTCAGGACTGAAGCTTTCTTT. It is translated as CASSDRGLRTEAFF.

This clonotype came up many times. The V call is TRBV28, the J call TRBJ2-7; 7 bases align to TRBD1. Looked up from germline, CDR1 is MDHEN and CDR2 is SYDVKM. The junction had 11 bases not matched to a gene; V was cut back by 2 bases and J by 4 bases. The CDR3 has 16 residues. In nucleotides, the CDR3 is TGTGCCAGCAGTTTAGCTCGGGACAGAAGAACTTACGAGCAGTACTTC. It codes for CASSLARDRRTYEQYF.

There are a few counts of this clonotype. The V gene is TRBV6-5, the J gene TRBJ1-5; the D is unclear. Trimming took 0 bases from V and 1 from J, leaving 7 bases between them. Germline CDR1 MNHEY, CDR2 SVGAGI. This CDR3 region has 15 residues. In nucleotides, the CDR3 is TGTGCCAGCAGTTACTCGAAGGGAAGCAATCAGCCCCAGCATTTT. Encoded protein: CASSYSKGSNQPQHF.

This clonotype has a count of ten or more. The rearrangement links TRBV6-2 or TRBV6-3 to TRBJ1-2; the D is unclear. The CDR3 totals 15 residues. CDR1 and CDR2 (germline): MNHEY, SVGEGT. The V gene lost 2 bases and the J gene lost 4 bases, with 14 bases spanning the gap. The CDR3 DNA reads as TGTGCCAGCAGTTACAGGCAGTCCCCCATCTATGGCTACACCTTC. Translated, it gives CASSYRQSPIYGYTF.

This chain uses TRBV10-3 with TRBJ1-6; 8 bases are a match to TRBD1. Unmatched junction bases numbered 6, after V lost 4 bases and J lost 7 bases. From germline, CDR1 is ENHRY and CDR2 SYGVKD. CDR3 length: 15 amino acids. The CDR3 DNA is TGTGCCATCAGTGTGGACAGGGCGGGAAATTCACCCCTCCACTTT. It yields the protein CAISVDRAGNSPLHF.

This clonotype has a handful of counts. A junction boundary mismatches the germline segment, possibly from a read error. The V gene is TRBV15, the J gene TRBJ2-5; possibly TRBD2 for D (7 bases). Germline values: CDR1 LNHNV, CDR2 YYDKDF (reference sequence). The CDR3 loop spans 15 amino acids. Here the CDR3 DNA reads TGTGCCACCAACAGAGGGGGAGCGGGGCAAGAGACCCAGTACTTC. Amino acid sequence: CATNRGGAGQETQYF.

This clonotype was seen repeatedly, ten times or more. This rearrangement joins TRBV27 to TRBJ1-5; D perhaps matches TRBD1 (5 bases). Looked up from germline, CDR1 is MNHEY and CDR2 is SMNVEV (reference sequence). The CDR3 loop spans 13 amino acids. V lost 3 bases to trimming and J lost 8 bases, with 11 bases between them. CDR3 DNA sequence: TGTGCCAGCAGTTTTTGGGGGAAGGAGCCCCAGCATTTT. Translated: CASSFWGKEPQHF.

In this sample, this clonotype turned up a few times. A much larger clonotype is one base distant, so this may be a read error. V usage is TRBV6-1 and J usage is TRBJ2-2; either TRBD1 or TRBD2 may supply D (5 bases each). Germline CDR1 and CDR2: MNHNS and SASEGT. The CDR3 is made up of 12 amino acids. The CDR3 DNA is TGTGCCAGCAGTGACGGGGCCGGGGAGCTGTGTTTT. As protein: CASSDGAGELCF.

Many counts were recorded for this clonotype. The chain is built from TRBV6-1 and TRBJ1-5, with 9 bases fitting TRBD1. The CDR3 sequence is 15 residues long. With V trimmed by 6 bases and J by 7 bases, 10 bases remained unmatched. CDR1 and CDR2 (germline): MNHNS, SASEGT. The CDR3 here is CASSVPDRGMQPQHF. The DNA for the CDR3 is TGTGCCAGCAGCGTACCCGACAGGGGGATGCAGCCCCAGCATTTT.

This chain uses TRBV6-1 with TRBJ2-7, with D perhaps matching TRBD2 (5 bases). CDR1 and CDR2 (germline): MNHNS, SASEGT. The CDR3 is 14 residues long. Trimming took off 5 bases at V and 1 base at J, with 12 bases between the two ends. DNA for the CDR3: TGTGCCAGCAGTCCACACGGGAATTCCTACGAGCAGTACTTC. Protein product: CASSPHGNSYEQYF.

This clonotype was detected ten times or more. The rearrangement links TRBV5-1 to TRBJ1-1; 7 positions match TRBD1. This CDR3 is built from 15 residues. Trimming took 4 bases from V and 3 from J; bases not matched to a gene: 9. Per germline, CDR1 SGHRS and CDR2 YFSETQ. The CDR3 protein is CASSVSGQTDTEAFF. As DNA, the CDR3 is TGCGCCAGCAGCGTATCGGGACAGACCGACACTGAAGCTTTCTTT.

This clonotype was detected once. The V gene is TRBV7-9, the J gene TRBJ1-6; TRBD1 might be the D (5 bases). CDR1 and CDR2 (germline): SEHNR, FQNEAQ (reference sequence). This CDR3 is built from 18 residues. The germline V and J ends were trimmed by 0 bases and 0 bases, with 12 bases remaining between them. DNA of the CDR3: TGTGCCAGCAGCTTAGCGGTGGGGCCTAGCTCCTATAATTCACCCCTCCACTTT. This sequence encodes CASSLAVGPSSYNSPLHF.

There are many counts of this clonotype. The chain carries TRBV7-2 and TRBJ1-1; D uncertain. Germline V gene sequence: CDR1 SGHTA, CDR2 FQGNSA. V was cut by 1 base and J by 0 bases, with 6 bases left in between. This CDR3 is 14 amino acids long. The CDR3 sequence: CASSLEVMNTEAFF. The CDR3 nucleotides read TGTGCCAGCAGCTTAGAAGTTATGAACACTGAAGCTTTCTTT.

This clonotype was observed a few times. The chain employs TRBV15 and TRBJ1-1; no definite D call. V lost 3 bases to trimming and J lost 0 bases, with 8 bases between them. CDR1 LNHNV and CDR2 YYDKDF come from the germline V gene (reference sequence). This CDR3 spans 14 amino acids. The CDR3, as DNA: TGTGCCACCAGCAGCTCGGGGTTGAACACTGAAGCTTTCTTT. It codes for CATSSSGLNTEAFF.

Here the CDR3 reads CSASASRGGTGELFF. As DNA, the CDR3 is TGCAGTGCTAGCGCGTCGCGGGGCGGCACCGGGGAGCTGTTTTTT. The chain uses TRBV20-1 and TRBJ2-2, with D possibly matching TRBD2 (6 bases). V dropped 3 bases and J dropped 4 bases, with 15 bases sitting between them. Germline values: CDR1 DFQATT, CDR2 SNEGSKA (reference sequence). This CDR3 comprises 15 residues.

This clonotype was detected ten times or more. The V gene is TRBV12-3 or TRBV12-4, the J gene TRBJ2-7; 8 nucleotides agree with TRBD1. Trimming cost V 3 bases and J 4 bases; bases outside gene matches: 5. The CDR3 runs to 14 residues. The DNA of the CDR3 is TGTGCCAGCAGTTTGTACGGACAGGGTTACGAGCAGTACTTC. Its translation: CASSLYGQGYEQYF.

This clonotype was counted many times. V usage is TRBV27 and J usage is TRBJ1-2, with D unresolved. The V and J ends lost 2 bases and 7 bases respectively, with 14 bases between them. The CDR3 covers 14 residues. CDR1 and CDR2 from the germline V gene are MNHEY and SMNVEV (reference sequence). The CDR3 DNA sequence: TGTGCCAGCAGTTTAAAGCCCCTATCGGGTGGCTACACCTTC. Residues: CASSLKPLSGGYTF.

At least ten counts were recorded for this clonotype. The chain employs TRBV10-3 and TRBJ1-1; D is uncertain. The CDR3 contains 14 residues. The V end lost 3 bases, the J end lost 1 base, and 9 bases lay between the germline ends. Per germline, CDR1 ENHRY and CDR2 SYGVKD. CDR3 amino acids: CAISDRDKNTEAFF. The DNA of the CDR3 is TGTGCCATCAGTGATAGAGACAAGAACACTGAAGCTTTCTTT.